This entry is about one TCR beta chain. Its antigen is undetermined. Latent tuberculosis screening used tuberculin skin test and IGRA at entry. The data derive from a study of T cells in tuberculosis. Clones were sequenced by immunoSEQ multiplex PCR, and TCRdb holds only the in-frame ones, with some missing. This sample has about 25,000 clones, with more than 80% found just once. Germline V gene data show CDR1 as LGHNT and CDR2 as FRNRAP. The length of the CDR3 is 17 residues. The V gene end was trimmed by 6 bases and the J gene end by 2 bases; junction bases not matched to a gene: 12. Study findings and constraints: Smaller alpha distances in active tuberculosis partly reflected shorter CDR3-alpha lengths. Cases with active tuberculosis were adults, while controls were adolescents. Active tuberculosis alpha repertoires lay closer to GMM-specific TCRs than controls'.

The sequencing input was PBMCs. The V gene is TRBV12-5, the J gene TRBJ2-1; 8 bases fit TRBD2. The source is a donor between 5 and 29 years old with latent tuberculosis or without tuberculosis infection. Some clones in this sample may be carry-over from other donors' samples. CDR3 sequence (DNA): TGTGCTAGTGGCAGAAGCGGGAGAGAATGGACCTACAATGAGCAGTTCTTC. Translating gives CASGRSGREWTYNEQFF.